The rows below give T cell receptor beta chains drawn from one sample of a study of blood T cell repertoires in COVID-19. The data were produced by immunoSEQ multiplex PCR, yet TCRdb's version contains in-frame clones alone and is incomplete. Altogether 180,000 or so clones are present, around 85% being singletons, with the ten largest covering roughly 8.2%. What was sequenced was peripheral blood. The receptors stem from a woman in her fifties or sixties with acute or convalescent COVID-19. CDR3s include the opening cysteine and the closing phenylalanine or tryptophan. D genes are given only for firm matches. Only some rows state a clone size, as once, few, many or a class for expanded clones.

TRBJ1-5 TRBV6-2/TRBV6-3 NA NA TGTGCCAGCAGTGACCTACGGGGCAATCAGCCCCAGCATTTT CASSDLRGNQPQHF
TRBJ2-2 TRBV2 NA NA TGTGCCAGCAGTGAACGACTGAATAGTATCACCGGGGAGCTGTTTTTT CASSERLNSITGELFF
TRBJ1-1 TRBV5-5 NA few TGTGCCAGCAGCTTGAGGGGCGGACCAAACACTGAAGCTTTCTTT CASSLRGGPNTEAFF
TRBJ2-7 TRBV18 NA few TGTGCCAGCTCACCACCCCAGGGACTGCCACAGGAGCAGTACTTC CASSPPQGLPQEQYF
TRBJ2-1 TRBV28 NA few TGTGCCAGCAGTTTAGGGGGGGCGGTGTCCTACAATGAGCAGTTCTTC CASSLGGAVSYNEQFF
TRBJ2-3 TRBV19 TRBD2 NA TGTGCCACCAGACTAGCGGTCACAGATACGCAGTATTTT CATRLAVTDTQYF
TRBJ1-2 TRBV24-1 TRBD1 NA TGTGCCACCAGTACTCCCGGACAGGGCTATGGCTACACCTTC CATSTPGQGYGYTF
TRBJ2-2 TRBV5-1 TRBD1 NA TGCGCCAGCAGCGTCGGACAGGGGGTTGACACCGGGGAGCTGTTTTTT CASSVGQGVDTGELFF
TRBJ2-1 TRBV11-2 TRBD2 NA TGTGCCAGCAGCAGACTAGCGGGAGCCTACAATGAGCAGTTCTTC CASSRLAGAYNEQFF
TRBJ1-4 TRBV9 NA NA TGTGCCAGCAGCCTTCGACAGACAACTAATGAAAAACTGTTTTTT CASSLRQTTNEKLFF
TRBJ1-1 TRBV7-9 NA NA TGTGCCAGCAGCCCCCCGGGACTGAGGGGCACTGAAGCTTTCTTT CASSPPGLRGTEAFF
TRBJ1-2 TRBV3-1/TRBV3-2 NA NA TGTGCCAGCAGCCAAACTCTCGACTATGGCTACACCTTC CASSQTLDYGYTF
TRBJ2-2 TRBV24-1 NA NA TGTGCCACCAGGGCCCCGAACACCGGGGAGCTGTTTTTT CATRAPNTGELFF
TRBJ2-3 TRBV5-1 NA NA TGCGCCAGCTGGGCTCCTAGCACAGATACGCAGTATTTT CASWAPSTDTQYF
TRBJ2-6 TRBV5-6 NA once TGTGCCAGCAGCGTAGCGGGACAGGGCTTTGCTGGGGCCAACGTCCTGACTTTC CASSVAGQGFAGANVLTF
TRBJ2-1 TRBV12-3/TRBV12-4 NA few TGTGCCAGCAGAACAGGTTCCTACAATGAGCAGTTCTTC CASRTGSYNEQFF
TRBJ2-4 TRBV27 NA few TGTGCCAGCAGTTTATCGTGGGCGTTGGGCAAAAACATTCAGTACTTC CASSLSWALGKNIQYF
TRBJ1-3 TRBV28 NA NA TGTGCCAGCAGTTCCCTGAGGGGGAGCGGAAACACCATATATTTT CASSSLRGSGNTIYF
TRBJ2-4 TRBV6-6 NA NA TGTGCCAGCAACGACAGGGCCAAAAACATTCAGTACTTC CASNDRAKNIQYF
TRBJ1-2 TRBV6-5 NA NA TGTGCCAGCAGTTCTGTCTATGGCTACACCTTC CASSSVYGYTF
TRBJ2-5 TRBV7-9 TRBD2 NA TGTGCCAGCAGCCCCGGGGTAGCGGGAGGGCGAGAGACCCAGTACTTC CASSPGVAGGRETQYF
TRBJ2-1 TRBV15 TRBD2 NA TGTGCCACCAGCAGTCGCACTAGCGGTTACAATGAGCAGTTCTTC CATSSRTSGYNEQFF
TRBJ2-1 TRBV2 TRBD2 once TGTGCCAGCAGCGCGGGACTAGCGGGAGGTTATGAGCAGTTCTTC CASSAGLAGGYEQFF
TRBJ2-2 TRBV5-4 TRBD2 NA TGTGCCAGCAGCTCCCGGGTTAGCGGGGGAATCGCGAACACCGGGGAGCTGTTTTTT CASSSRVSGGIANTGELFF
TRBJ1-1 TRBV28 NA NA TGTGCCAGCAGTTTCCAGGGGATCACTGAAGCTTTCTTT CASSFQGITEAFF
TRBJ1-1 TRBV19 TRBD1 NA TGTGCCACCAGCAGGGGGCAGACTGAAGCTTTCTTT CATSRGQTEAFF
TRBJ1-2 TRBV3-1/TRBV3-2 NA once TGTGCCAGCAGCCCCTTAGGACAGCGCGCCCCATATGGCTACACCTTC CASSPLGQRAPYGYTF
TRBJ2-7 TRBV28 TRBD2 NA TGTGCCAGCGATAGCGGGAGGACCTACGAGCAGTACTTC CASDSGRTYEQYF
TRBJ1-2 TRBV19 NA NA TGTGCCAGTAGTTCTCCCCCAGGTCACACCTTC CASSSPPGHTF
TRBJ2-1 TRBV7-2 NA NA TGTGCCAGCAGCTTAGCCGGCACAGTTTCCTACAATGAGCAGTTCTTC CASSLAGTVSYNEQFF
TRBJ2-1 TRBV3-1/TRBV3-2 TRBD2 NA TGTGCCAGCAGCCAATGGGGAGCGGGAAGTCAAATGGGGCAGTTCTTC CASSQWGAGSQMGQFF
TRBJ1-3 TRBV3-1/TRBV3-2 NA NA TGTGCCAGCAGCCGGCTCGGGACAACCGGAAACACCATATATTTT CASSRLGTTGNTIYF
TRBJ1-5 TRBV2 NA NA TGTGCCAGCAATAGACTCAATCAGCCCCAGCATTTT CASNRLNQPQHF
TRBJ2-1 TRBV19 TRBD2 NA TGTGCCAGTAGTAATGGACTAGCCGGTGAGCAGTTCTTC CASSNGLAGEQFF
TRBJ2-5 TRBV19 TRBD2 NA TGTGCCAGTAGTACTGCGGGAGCTCCCCCCCAAGAGACCCAGTACTTC CASSTAGAPPQETQYF
TRBJ2-5 TRBV7-9 NA NA TGTGCCAGCAGCTTAGTTCTAGCTGAAGAGACCCAGTACTTC CASSLVLAEETQYF
TRBJ1-5 TRBV30 NA NA TGTGCCTGGAGTGCAGGATTCGCCAATCAGCCCCAGCATTTT CAWSAGFANQPQHF
TRBJ2-1 TRBV3-1/TRBV3-2 TRBD2 NA TGTGCCAGCAGCCAAGATTTCCCTAGCGGGAGAAATAGTCTCTACAATGAGCAGTTCTTC CASSQDFPSGRNSLYNEQFF
TRBJ2-7 TRBV2 TRBD1 NA TGTGCCAGCAGTGCCCGACAGGGGAGGTTCCACGAGCAGTACTTC CASSARQGRFHEQYF
TRBJ1-2 TRBV6-5 TRBD1 NA TGTGCCAGCACCTGGATGACAGGGACGCACTATGGCTACACCTTC CASTWMTGTHYGYTF
TRBJ1-4 TRBV21-1 NA once TGTGCCAGCAGCTTCCCAAGGGGTTCTAATGAAAAACTGTTTTTT CASSFPRGSNEKLFF
TRBJ1-2 TRBV28 TRBD1 NA TGTGCCAGCAGTTTGGGGGACAGCTTTACTAACTATGGCTACACCTTC CASSLGDSFTNYGYTF
TRBJ2-4 TRBV6-5 TRBD1 once TGTGCCAGCAGTTCCCCCGGGACAGGGATGTACTTC CASSSPGTGMYF
TRBJ2-1 TRBV3-1/TRBV3-2 TRBD2 NA TGTGCCAGCAGCCTGGCGGGACTAGCGGGCAATGAGCAGTTCTTC CASSLAGLAGNEQFF
TRBJ1-5 TRBV15 NA NA TGTGCCACCAGCAGACCCTATCAGCCCCAGCATTTT CATSRPYQPQHF
TRBJ2-1 TRBV29-1 NA NA TGCAGCGTTGAAGTGGGGGTTTTGGTTAGCGGAACCTACAATGAGCAGTTCTTC CSVEVGVLVSGTYNEQFF
TRBJ1-1 TRBV11-2 TRBD1 NA TGTGCCAGCAGGAAGCCGGGACAGGAGACCACTGAAGCTTTCTTT CASRKPGQETTEAFF
TRBJ1-3 TRBV2 NA few TGTGCCAGCAGTGAAGGTTTCACTGGAAACACCATATATTTT CASSEGFTGNTIYF
TRBJ2-5 TRBV11-2 NA NA TGTGCCAGCAGCCTAGGCAGTTCGGGGATCGAGACCCAGTACTTC CASSLGSSGIETQYF
TRBJ1-3 TRBV7-8 TRBD1 NA TGTGCCAGCAGGGGACAGGTGGCCCCCCCTGGAAACACCATATATTTT CASRGQVAPPGNTIYF
TRBJ2-3 TRBV9 NA NA TGTGCCAGCAGCGCGAGGGGCGGGGTGAGCACAGATACGCAGTATTTT CASSARGGVSTDTQYF
TRBJ1-5 TRBV19 NA NA TGTGCCAGTACCCCCAGGGCATATAGCAATCAGCCCCAGCATTTT CASTPRAYSNQPQHF
TRBJ2-3 TRBV7-9 NA NA TGTGCCAGCAGCCCAGGAGGGGGCCAGCGGAGCACAGATACGCAGTATTTT CASSPGGGQRSTDTQYF
TRBJ1-6 TRBV30 NA once TGTGCCGGATCTTCAGGGGCTGGGGGGGATTCACCCCTCCACTTT CAGSSGAGGDSPLHF
TRBJ1-1 TRBV19 NA NA TGTGCCAGTAGTATAGCCCTTAACACTGAAGCTTTCTTT CASSIALNTEAFF
TRBJ1-2 TRBV11-3 TRBD1 NA TGTGCCAGCAGCCGGGGACAGGGGGTAGGAGGCTACACCTTC CASSRGQGVGGYTF